This TCR beta chain was identified during a study of CD8 T cells in ankylosing spondylitis. This clonotype was seen ten or more times. Antigen: not known. General study findings and limits: In ankylosing spondylitis patients, matched synovial fluid reportedly showed significant enrichment of disease-linked clones. A TCR beta motif of eight highly homologous variants appeared characteristic of ankylosing spondylitis blood. Previous work reported some of these motif variants in the synovial fluid and blood of reactive arthritis.

Making use of molecular barcodes, quantitative 5'-RACE generated TCR beta libraries. TCRdb called the 5' RACE reads again in MiXCR, with one record for every CDR3 protein. Of about 240,000 distinct CDR3 sequences in the sample, 7% to 10% were seen once. Trimming took off 6 bases at V and 3 bases at J, with 11 bases between the two ends. The length of the CDR3 is 13 residues. The TCR was taken from a female donor with ankylosing spondylitis or in good health (not recorded which). The sequenced sample was blood, either unsorted or a sorted T cell fraction (not recorded which). The J gene is TRBJ2-5, the V gene TRBV12-3 or TRBV12-4; D remains ambiguous. In DNA form, the CDR3 reads TGTGCCAGCAGCCCTGCGGCCAAAGAGACCCAGTACTTC. It translates to CASSPAAKETQYF.